This T cell receptor (beta chain) was captured in a study of control samples from healthy donors and cancer patients. TCRdb's table, derived via immunoSEQ multiplex PCR, lists solely in-frame clones and lacks some. The sample has about 68,000 clones, over 80% seen once. The sequence was collected from a man in his sixties in good health. Sequenced material: blood.

CDR3: CSTPGLSSGITEAFF. Here the CDR3 DNA reads TGCAGTACACCGGGACTCTCCTCCGGGATCACTGAAGCTTTCTTT. The chain uses TRBV29-1 and TRBJ1-1; TRBD1 might be the D (5 bases). Germline CDR1 and CDR2: SQVTM and ANQGSEA. The CDR3 is 15 residues long.